This TCR beta chain was recovered during a study of cytomegalovirus exposure and HLA in healthy donors. Whole-study context: A later analysis reported the same platform for the roughly 120 validation repertoires and the roughly 650 first-cohort repertoires.

Produced via immunoSEQ multiplex PCR; TCRdb's table is partial and in-frame only. The sample lists 100,000 to 150,000 clones, roughly 90% occurring once. Whole-study findings and limits: According to a subsequent analysis, TCR clusters identified in the first cohort showed a tendency to co-occur across the 120 or so validation repertoires. The dataset shows that most TCR sequences were rare, while some public TCRs occurred in many donors. The study listed about 150 cytomegalovirus-associated TCR beta chains.

This clone was recorded only once. Its antigen is undetermined. The receptor's source is a woman younger than 35 in good health and CMV-seronegative. Sequenced input: PBMCs.

The CDR3 sequence is CASSLGIGETQYF. The CDR3 DNA is TGTGCCAGCAGCTTAGGGATCGGGGAGACCCAGTACTTC. This chain joins TRBV11-3 and TRBJ2-5; the D is unclear. This CDR3 region has 13 residues. V dropped 1 base and J dropped 5 bases, with 8 bases sitting between them. Germline V gene data show CDR1 as SGHNT and CDR2 as YENEEA.